The 20 T cell receptor beta chains presented below share a single source sample, sequenced in a study of blood T cells in healthy people across ages (dated by TCRdb to 2013 to 2016). The library relied on 5' RACE. TCRdb lists the instrument as Illumina HiSeq 2500. A second about 7 to 11 cycle PCR used a sample-barcoded 5' primer and a J-beta primer mix. TCRdb passed the public sequencing reads through fastp at Q25 and MiXCR, retaining productive beta sequences. Every entry covers one CDR3 protein and lists the most common genes and DNA from its rows. The sample table contains 650,000 to 700,000 distinct CDR3 sequences; only one count was recorded for approximately 52% of them. The ten largest clones represent about 13% of the sample. What was sequenced was blood. The receptors originated from a woman of 80 years or more in good health.

This clonotype was seen repeatedly, ten times or more. The rearrangement joins TRBV13 to TRBJ2-1; D is possibly TRBD2 (6 bases). Trimming removed 4 bases at V and 7 bases at J, with 20 bases between. The CDR3 sequence is 16 residues long. Germline loops: CDR1 PRHDT, CDR2 FYEKMQ (reference sequence). The CDR3 protein is CASSSKSGFGGNEQFF. The CDR3 DNA sequence: TGTGCCAGCAGCTCAAAGTCTGGATTTGGGGGGAATGAGCAGTTCTTC.

This chain uses TRBV3-1 with TRBJ1-2; TRBD1 is a possible D gene (6 bases). Germline V gene data show CDR1 as LGHDT and CDR2 as YNNKEL (reference sequence). The CDR3 is made up of 13 amino acids. Trimming stripped 5 bases from V and 4 bases from J, with 11 bases between. The CDR3: CASSERTVYGYTF. CDR3 bases: TGTGCCAGCAGCGAAAGGACAGTCTATGGCTACACCTTC.

In its sample, this clonotype was seen many times. V usage is TRBV12-3 or TRBV12-4 and J usage is TRBJ2-5; D is perhaps TRBD2 (5 bases). V gave up 3 bases and J gave up 1 base, with 15 bases separating them. The length of the CDR3 is 16 residues. The CDR3 loop is CASSFSGVVLQETQYF. The CDR3 coding sequence is TGTGCCAGCAGTTTCTCCGGGGTAGTACTCCAAGAGACCCAGTACTTC.

This clonotype appeared many times. The rearrangement links TRBV20-1 to TRBJ1-2, with 10 bases fitting TRBD1. The CDR3 has 13 amino acids. J was trimmed by 7 bases and V by 5 bases; bases with no gene match: 7. CDR1 and CDR2 from the germline V gene are DFQATT and SNEGSKA (reference sequence). The CDR3 sequence is CSASRDRGSGYTF. The CDR3 bases are TGCAGTGCTTCCAGGGACAGGGGCAGTGGCTACACCTTC.

CDR3 residues: CASSALVDYLTDTQYF. As DNA, the CDR3 is TGTGCCAGCAGCGCGCTCGTGGACTATCTCACAGATACGCAGTATTTT. The chain is built from TRBV7-9 and TRBJ2-3, with D perhaps TRBD2 (6 bases). Trimming removed 5 bases at V and 2 bases at J, with 17 bases between. Germline-derived CDR1 and CDR2 are SEHNR and FQNEAQ (reference sequence). There are 16 residues in the CDR3.

In its sample, this clonotype was seen a few times. The chain employs TRBV5-1 and TRBJ2-1; 9 nucleotides line up with TRBD2. This CDR3 spans 16 amino acids. V shed 0 bases, J shed 6 bases, and the junction held 7 bases outside the gene matches. Germline assignment: CDR1 SGHRS and CDR2 YFSETQ. Here the CDR3 reads CASSLVDSGGPNEQFF. In nucleotides, the CDR3 is TGCGCCAGCAGCTTGGTGGATAGCGGGGGTCCCAATGAGCAGTTCTTC.

This clonotype has ten or more counts. The V gene is TRBV6-6, the J gene TRBJ2-5; D uncertain. The CDR3 spans 11 residues. The germline V gene encodes CDR1 MNHNY and CDR2 SVGAGI (reference sequence). Deletions cut 2 bases from V and 5 bases from J, with 3 bases between. The CDR3 protein is CASSYVETQYF. In nucleotides, the CDR3 is TGTGCCAGCAGTTACGTGGAGACCCAGTACTTC.

This clonotype was observed a few times. The J gene is TRBJ2-7, the V gene TRBV7-2; weak D call: TRBD2 (6 bases). Germline V CDR1 and CDR2: SGHTA, FQGNSA. The CDR3 runs to 14 residues. Trimming left V 5 bases short and J 9 bases short, with 20 bases between. This CDR3 is CASSPHTSRAGQYF. In DNA, the CDR3 is TGTGCCAGCAGCCCCCACACTTCCCGAGCGGGGCAGTACTTC.

The genes are TRBV6-1 and TRBJ1-2, with D possibly TRBD1 on 5 matching bases. Germline V gene data show CDR1 as MNHNS and CDR2 as SASEGT. CDR3 size: 15 residues. V lost 2 bases to trimming and J lost 4 bases, with 14 bases between them. The CDR3 sequence is CASSERDRSGYGYTF. The CDR3 DNA follows: TGTGCCAGCAGTGAAAGGGACCGATCTGGCTATGGCTACACCTTC.

This clonotype was observed many times. This rearrangement joins TRBV11-2 to TRBJ2-4, with D tentatively TRBD1 (5 bases). The CDR3 consists of 15 residues. CDR1 and CDR2 (germline): SGHAT, FQNNGV. V shed 5 bases and J shed 0 bases, with 11 bases lying between them. The CDR3, as DNA: TGTGCCAGCAGCCAGGGTGGGCTAGCCAAAAACATTCAGTACTTC. Amino acids: CASSQGGLAKNIQYF.

This clonotype showed up many times. The chain uses TRBV6-5 and TRBJ2-1; 7 bases fit TRBD2. The germline V gene encodes CDR1 MNHEY and CDR2 SVGAGI. The CDR3 sequence is 14 residues long. Losses at the gene ends were 4 bases for V and 8 bases for J; bases not matched to a gene: 8. The CDR3 nucleotides are TGTGCCAGCAGTTGGGAAAGCGGGGTCCATGAGCAGTTCTTC. Protein sequence: CASSWESGVHEQFF.

This clonotype has a handful of counts. The J gene is TRBJ2-5, the V gene TRBV29-1; D is unresolved. The CDR3 is made up of 16 amino acids. Trimming took off 5 bases at V and 2 bases at J, with 21 bases between the two ends. Germline-derived CDR1 and CDR2 are SQVTM and ANQGSEA. The CDR3 loop is CSVRSGFLGPQETQYF. The CDR3 coding sequence is TGCAGCGTTCGATCCGGCTTTTTGGGCCCGCAAGAGACCCAGTACTTC.

Notes on this clonotype: This may be a read error: a much more frequent sequence differs by one nucleotide. CDR3 sequence reads: CASRRGGASCEQYF. DNA for the CDR3: TGTGCCAGCAGACGTGGGGGGGCCTCGTGCGAGCAGTACTTC. The chain carries TRBV12-3 or TRBV12-4 and TRBJ2-7, with D perhaps matching TRBD2 (7 bases). V dropped 6 bases and J dropped 6 bases, with 18 bases sitting between them. The CDR3 length is 14 residues.

This chain uses TRBV20-1 with TRBJ1-5, with 7 bases identical to TRBD1. The CDR3 sequence is 12 residues long. Germline V lookup: CDR1 DFQATT, CDR2 SNEGSKA (reference sequence). The V segment lost 5 bases and the J segment 6 bases; nucleotides outside the gene matches: 4. The CDR3 is CSALTGSQPQHF. The CDR3 DNA is TGCAGTGCTTTGACAGGGAGTCAGCCCCAGCATTTT.

This clonotype was counted many times. The V call is TRBV19, the J call TRBJ2-5, with D perhaps TRBD2 (6 bases). Germline CDR1 and CDR2: LNHDA and SQIVND (reference sequence). CDR3 size: 14 residues. V was pared by 4 bases and J by 5 bases, with 14 bases between. The CDR3 region is CASSREPSVETQYF. The CDR3 nucleotides read TGTGCCAGTAGTAGAGAACCTAGCGTTGAGACCCAGTACTTC.

The sample holds a few counts of this clonotype. This chain uses TRBV7-6 with TRBJ2-4; D might be TRBD1 (5 bases). The CDR3 loop spans 20 amino acids. V was trimmed by 1 base and J by 1 base, leaving 23 bases between them. Germline CDR1 SGHVS, CDR2 FNYEAQ. The CDR3 region is CASSLVPSVGVQLAKNIQYF. DNA for the CDR3: TGTGCCAGCAGCTTAGTCCCTTCAGTAGGGGTTCAACTGGCCAAAAACATTCAGTACTTC. The whole variable domain, filled in from reference TRBV7-6 and TRBJ2-4, reads GAGVSQSPRYKVTKRGQDVALRCDPISGHVSLYWYRQALGQGPEFLTYFNYEAQQDKSGLPNDRFSAERPEGSISTLTIQRTEQRDSAMYRCASSLVPSVGVQLAKNIQYFGAGTRLSVL.

The chain joins TRBV12-3 or TRBV12-4 to TRBJ2-7; TRBD1 matches at 7 bases. Losses at the gene ends were 4 bases for V and 4 bases for J; bases not matched to a gene: 7. The CDR3 runs to 14 residues. Here the CDR3 DNA reads TGTGCCAGCAGTTGGACAGGTTCTAGATACGAGCAGTACTTC. Its protein product is CASSWTGSRYEQYF.

The chain couples TRBV3-1 to TRBJ2-3; a weak D match, TRBD1 (5 bases). The CDR3 length is 18 residues. The germline V gene encodes CDR1 LGHDT and CDR2 YNNKEL (reference sequence). Between the trimmed V and J ends, which lost 0 bases and 3 bases, there was a span of 19 bases. The CDR3 coding sequence is TGTGCCAGCAGCCAAGATCGGGCAGGGCTCCCTGGGACAGATACGCAGTATTTT. This sequence encodes CASSQDRAGLPGTDTQYF.

This clonotype was seen a few times. A much larger clone is a single base away; this may be a read error. The gene calls are TRBV5-4 and TRBJ2-5; TRBD2 aligns across 9 bases. Germline CDR1 SGHNT, CDR2 YYREEE (reference sequence). Trimming at V came to 4 bases and at J to 11 bases, leaving 9 bases not matched to a gene. This CDR3 comprises 13 residues. CDR3 in DNA: TGTGCCAGCAGCGTTAGCGGGGGCAATGAGCAGTACTTC. Its protein is CASSVSGGNEQYF.

A note on this clonotype: An end of the junction does not agree with germline; a read error may underlie this. The chain combines TRBV2 with TRBJ2-1, with D unresolved. The J call may be in error: the DNA end matches TRBJ2-7 better. The germline CDR1 and CDR2 sequences are SNHLY and FYNNEI. The length of the CDR3 is 13 residues. CDR3 amino acids: CPSSTQPNNEQYF. DNA for the CDR3: TGTCCCAGCAGTACCCAGCCCAACAATGAGCAGTACTTC.